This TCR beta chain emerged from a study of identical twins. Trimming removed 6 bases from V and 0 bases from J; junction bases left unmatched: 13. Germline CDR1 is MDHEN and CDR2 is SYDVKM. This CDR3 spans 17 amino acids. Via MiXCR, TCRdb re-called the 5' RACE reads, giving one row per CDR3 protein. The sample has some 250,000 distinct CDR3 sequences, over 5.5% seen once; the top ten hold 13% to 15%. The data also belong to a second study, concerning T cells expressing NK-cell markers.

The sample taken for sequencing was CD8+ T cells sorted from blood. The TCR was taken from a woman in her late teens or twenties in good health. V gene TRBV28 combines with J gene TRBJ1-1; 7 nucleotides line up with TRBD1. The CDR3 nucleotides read TGTGCCAGCAGCTTGGGACAGACTATTTACATGAACACTGAAGCTTTCTTT. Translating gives CASSLGQTIYMNTEAFF.